This is a list of T cell receptor beta chains from one sample in a study of T cell repertoires and HLA-DP antigens. Their antigens are not known. Only in-frame clones appear in the TCRdb table, and some are missing; sequencing was by immunoSEQ multiplex PCR. The table shows about 73,000 clones, with just under 80% occurring only once. The source material was CD4+ T cells from PBMCs. The receptor set was obtained from a man in his 60s in good health and CMV-seronegative. Each CDR3 is given with its conserved first and last residue. The D gene is left open where the match is weak. The size of a clone is reported for some rows only, either as once, few or many, or as a class for expanded clones.

V	J	D	size	DNA	CDR3
TRBV21-1	TRBJ2-3	NA	few	TGTGCCAGCAGCCCCAAAGGCAGGGCCAGCACAGATACGCAGTATTTT	CASSPKGRASTDTQYF
TRBV2	TRBJ1-1	NA	NA	TGTGCCAGCAGTGGACAGAGGAACACTGAAGCTTTCTTT	CASSGQRNTEAFF
TRBV11-2	TRBJ2-2	TRBD2	NA	TGTGCCAGCAGCTCCCCGGGGGGAGCGAGCCGGGAGCTGTTTTTT	CASSSPGGASRELFF
TRBV5-1	TRBJ2-2	NA	NA	TGCGCCAGCAGCCATGGACAGGGGGCCACTAGCGGGGGCACCGGGGAGCTGTTTTTT	CASSHGQGATSGGTGELFF
TRBV11-2	TRBJ1-2	NA	NA	TGTGCCAGCAGCCACTACGGGGGAAGGGATGGCTACACCTTC	CASSHYGGRDGYTF
TRBV5-4	TRBJ1-3	NA	NA	TGTGCCAGCAGCTCTGGAAGCTCTGGAAACACCATATATTTT	CASSSGSSGNTIYF
TRBV7-2	TRBJ2-1	TRBD2	NA	TGTGCCAGCAGCCGCACTAGCGGGATACCGAATGAGCAGTTCTTC	CASSRTSGIPNEQFF
TRBV6-5	TRBJ2-3	TRBD1	once	TGTGCCAGCAGTCGTGGACAGGCCACAGATACGCAGTATTTT	CASSRGQATDTQYF
TRBV9	TRBJ1-1	NA	NA	TGTGCCAGCGGGGGGACTGAAGCTTTCTTT	CASGGTEAFF
TRBV7-2	TRBJ2-5	NA	NA	TGTGCCAGCAGCCCCAATGGAGGGGGGACCCAGTACTTC	CASSPNGGGTQYF
TRBV5-5	TRBJ1-1	NA	NA	TGTGCCAGCAGCTTGGAGCACAGGGACACTGAAGCTTTCTTT	CASSLEHRDTEAFF
TRBV7-2	TRBJ2-1	NA	NA	TGTGCCAGCAGCCGCCCAAGGGGTAATGAGCAGTTCTTC	CASSRPRGNEQFF
TRBV28	TRBJ1-3	TRBD1	NA	TGTGCCAGCAGCCGACAGGGGGCTGGTGGAAACACCATATATTTT	CASSRQGAGGNTIYF
TRBV7-9	TRBJ2-1	NA	NA	TGTGCCAGCAGCCCTTCCACCACTAGTAAAGGGCAGTTCTTC	CASSPSTTSKGQFF
TRBV5-1	TRBJ2-2	NA	NA	TGCGCCAGCAGCTTGGAATTGGGGGCCGGGGAGCTGTTTTTT	CASSLELGAGELFF
TRBV5-8	TRBJ1-5	NA	once	TGTGCCAGCAGCTTGGAGGCTGATCAGCCCCAGCATTTT	CASSLEADQPQHF
TRBV28	TRBJ1-1	TRBD1	NA	TGTGCCAGCGGGAGACAGGGGCAGGTGACTGAAGCTTTCTTT	CASGRQGQVTEAFF
TRBV6-1	TRBJ1-5	NA	NA	TGTGCCAGCAGTGAAGTTCGGGGCGGCAATCAGCCCCAGCATTTT	CASSEVRGGNQPQHF
TRBV27	TRBJ1-5	NA	NA	TGTGCCAGCAGTTTAAGACACCCAAGAGATCAGCCCCAGCATTTT	CASSLRHPRDQPQHF
TRBV7-9	TRBJ2-1	TRBD2	NA	TGTGCCAGCAGCTTAGGACTAGCGAGGGAGCAGTTCTTC	CASSLGLAREQFF
TRBV6-5	TRBJ1-4	NA	few	TGTGCCAGCAGTAAGACAGTAGATGAAAAACTGTTTTTT	CASSKTVDEKLFF
TRBV18	TRBJ2-1	TRBD2	NA	TGTGCCAGCTCACCAACGAACGGACTAGCGGGGACGTTCTTC	CASSPTNGLAGTFF
TRBV30	TRBJ2-7	NA	NA	TGTGCCTGGAGTGGCGGTTCCTACGAGCAGTACTTC	CAWSGGSYEQYF
TRBV4-1	TRBJ1-6	NA	few	TGCGCCAGCAGCCAAGAGGGAGGCCTAGCAGTGAATTCACCCCTCCACTTT	CASSQEGGLAVNSPLHF
TRBV13	TRBJ2-5	TRBD1	NA	TGTGCCAGCAGCTCGCAGACAGGGGGCATAACAGAGACCCAGTACTTC	CASSSQTGGITETQYF
TRBV7-9	TRBJ2-3	NA	few	TGTGCCAGCAGCCCATGGGGCGGAGGGGTGGTAAATACGCAGTATTTT	CASSPWGGGVVNTQYF
TRBV14	TRBJ1-1	NA	NA	TGTGCCAGCAGCCAAGATTTACGCGCTGAAGCTTTCTTT	CASSQDLRAEAFF
TRBV4-1	TRBJ2-3	NA	NA	TGCGCCAGCAGCCGCCAAGGGGCCGCTAGCACAGATACGCAGTATTTT	CASSRQGAASTDTQYF
TRBV5-6	TRBJ1-6	TRBD1	NA	TGTGCCAGCAGCCCCCGGGACAGGTTAAGGAGCTCCTATAATTCACCCCTCCACTTT	CASSPRDRLRSSYNSPLHF
TRBV11-2	TRBJ2-4	TRBD2	NA	TGTGCCAGCAACCCGGGGGGGCTCGGGGCCAAAAACATTCAGTACTTC	CASNPGGLGAKNIQYF
TRBV19	TRBJ1-6	NA	NA	TGTGCCAGTGGGGACGCCGGATATAATTCACCCCTCCACTTT	CASGDAGYNSPLHF
TRBV5-4	TRBJ1-1	NA	NA	TGTGCCAGCAGCCCCGACAGGCCGGGTGAAGCTTTCTTT	CASSPDRPGEAFF
TRBV19	TRBJ1-6	TRBD1	NA	TGTGCCAGTACCCCAGGGACAGGTAATTCACCCCTCCACTTT	CASTPGTGNSPLHF
TRBV5-4	TRBJ2-5	TRBD2	NA	TGTGCCAGCAGCTTGCAGCGGGGGGCAAACCAAGAGACCCAGTACTTC	CASSLQRGANQETQYF
TRBV5-4	TRBJ2-5	NA	once	TGTGCCAGCAGCAACCGAGGTGCAGGGTACCGAGAGACCCAGTACTTC	CASSNRGAGYRETQYF